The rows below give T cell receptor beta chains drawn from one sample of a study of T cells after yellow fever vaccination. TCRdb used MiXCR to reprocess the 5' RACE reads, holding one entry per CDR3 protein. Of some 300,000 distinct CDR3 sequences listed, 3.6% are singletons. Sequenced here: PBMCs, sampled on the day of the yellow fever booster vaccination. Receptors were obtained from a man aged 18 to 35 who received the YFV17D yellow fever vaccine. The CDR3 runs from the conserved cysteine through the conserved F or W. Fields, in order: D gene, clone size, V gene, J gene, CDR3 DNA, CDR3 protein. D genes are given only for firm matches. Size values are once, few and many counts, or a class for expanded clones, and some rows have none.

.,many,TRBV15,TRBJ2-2,TGTGCCACCAGCAAGGGAACCGGGGAGCTGTTTTTT,CATSKGTGELFF
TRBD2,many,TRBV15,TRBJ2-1,TGTGCCACCCCCAAACCCGGGACTAGCGGCGGTGAGCAGTTCTTC,CATPKPGTSGGEQFF
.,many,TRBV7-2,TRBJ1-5,TGTGCCAGCAGCCGTTGGTCGGGGCCAGGACAGCCCCAGCATTTT,CASSRWSGPGQPQHF
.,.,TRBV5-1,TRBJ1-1,TGCGCCAGCAGCTTGGGTCCGATGAACACTGAAGCTTTCTTT,CASSLGPMNTEAFF
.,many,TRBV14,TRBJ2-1,TGTGCCAGCAGCCAAGACGCAGGACTCTCCTACAATGAGCAGTTCTTC,CASSQDAGLSYNEQFF
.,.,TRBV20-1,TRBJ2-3,TGCAGTGCAAGGGCTTCAACAGATACGCAGTATTTT,CSARASTDTQYF
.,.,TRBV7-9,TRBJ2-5,TGTAACCCGCCTCGGACGGACCGAGAGACCCAGTACTTC,CNPPRTDRETQYF
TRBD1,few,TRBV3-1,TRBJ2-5,TGTGCCAGCAGCCTGACAGGGGTGGAGGAGACCCAGTACTTC,CASSLTGVEETQYF
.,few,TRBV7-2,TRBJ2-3,TGTGCCAGCAGCTTAAAGGCAAGCCCCCCAGATACGCAGTATTTT,CASSLKASPPDTQYF
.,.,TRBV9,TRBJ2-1,TGTGCCAGCAGCGTAGTGGGAGGTAGAGGTGAGCAGTTCTTC,CASSVVGGRGEQFF
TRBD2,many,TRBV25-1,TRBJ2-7,TGTGCCAGCAGTTCGAGCGGGGGAGCCTACGAGCAGTACTTC,CASSSSGGAYEQYF
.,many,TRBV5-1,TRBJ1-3,TGCGCCAGCAGCTTGACAGGGTGGTTCTCTGGAAACACCATATATTTT,CASSLTGWFSGNTIYF
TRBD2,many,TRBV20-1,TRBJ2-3,TGCAGTGCTACCCCCCGGGGTAGCGGGGAACCAGATACGCAGTATTTT,CSATPRGSGEPDTQYF
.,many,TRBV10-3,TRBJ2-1,TGTGCCAGCCACACCGGGGGGCGAAACACTTACAATGAGCAGTTCTTC,CASHTGGRNTYNEQFF
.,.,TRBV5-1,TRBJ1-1,TGCGCCAGCAGCTCCGACAGGCCGAACACTGAAGCTTTCTTT,CASSSDRPNTEAFF
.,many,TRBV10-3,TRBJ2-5,TGTGCCATCTCTCGGGGCGAGACCCAGTACTTC,CAISRGETQYF
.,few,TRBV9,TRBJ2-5,TGTGCCAGCTTTGTCCTAGGGGGGGCCCAAGAGACCCAGTACTTC,CASFVLGGAQETQYF
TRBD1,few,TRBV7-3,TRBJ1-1,TGTGCCAGCAGCGAGACAGGGACCACTGAAGCTTTCTTT,CASSETGTTEAFF
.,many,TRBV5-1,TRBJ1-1,TGCGCCAGCAGCCCACTGACAGGAACGACTGAAGCTTTCTTT,CASSPLTGTTEAFF
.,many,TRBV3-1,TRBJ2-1,TGTGCCAGCAGCCAAGATTGGCGCTCCTACAATGAGCAGTTCTTC,CASSQDWRSYNEQFF
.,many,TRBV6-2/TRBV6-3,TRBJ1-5,TGTGCCAGCACCGTGACGGGGGGCGGCAATCAGCCCCAGCATTTT,CASTVTGGGNQPQHF
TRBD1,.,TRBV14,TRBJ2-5,TGTGCCAGCAGCCACACCCCGGGCAGGGGGTTCGAAGGGGGAGAGACCCAGTACTTC,CASSHTPGRGFEGGETQYF
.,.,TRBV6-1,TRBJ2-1,TGTGCCAGCAGTGAAATGCTCAGGAGTTACAATGAGCAGTTCTTC,CASSEMLRSYNEQFF
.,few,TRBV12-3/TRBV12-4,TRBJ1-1,TGTGCCAGCAGTGAAGGGGCGAGCACTGAAGCTTTCTTT,CASSEGASTEAFF
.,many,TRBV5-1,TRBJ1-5,TGCGCCAGCAGCTTAGTCGGACGGGTACCTTCTCAGCCCCAGCATTTT,CASSLVGRVPSQPQHF
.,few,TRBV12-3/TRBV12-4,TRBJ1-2,TGTGCCAGCAGCCCAGGTCCGATCTATGGCTACACCTTC,CASSPGPIYGYTF
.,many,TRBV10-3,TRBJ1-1,TGTGCCATCAGTGAATGGACACTGGGTGAAGCTTTCTTT,CAISEWTLGEAFF
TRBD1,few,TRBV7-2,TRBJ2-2,TGTGCCAGCAGCCCCCGGGACAGGGCTCCCTCTGGGGAGCTGTTTTTT,CASSPRDRAPSGELFF
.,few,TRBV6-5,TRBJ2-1,TGTGCCAGCAGCCCAGGCCCCAATGAGCAGTTCTTC,CASSPGPNEQFF
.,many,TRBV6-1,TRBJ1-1,TGTGCCAGCAGTGAACAGGAAGGCACTGAAGCTTTCTTT,CASSEQEGTEAFF
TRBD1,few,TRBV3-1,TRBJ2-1,TGTGCCAGCAGCTGGACAGGGGGCGGTGAGCAGTTCTTC,CASSWTGGGEQFF